One sample yielded the 20 T cell receptor beta chains listed below, sequenced in a study of T cells after yellow fever vaccination. One entry per CDR3 protein results from TCRdb running MiXCR on the 5' RACE reads. Of just under 600,000 distinct CDR3 sequences listed, about 14% are singletons. This sample comprised PBMCs, obtained on the day of the yellow fever booster vaccination. The receptors stem from a man aged 25 to 45 who received the YFV17D yellow fever vaccine.

This chain links TRBV24-1 with TRBJ2-1; TRBD2 is a possible D gene (5 bases). Germline V gene lookup returns CDR1 KGHDR and CDR2 SFDVKD. CDR3 length equals 15 residues. V was clipped by 11 bases and J by 6 bases, with 22 bases between them. The CDR3: CARRRLASFANEQFF. DNA for the CDR3: TGTGCCAGGAGGAGGCTAGCTTCGTTCGCCAATGAGCAGTTCTTC.

Concerning this clonotype: Compared with germline, one end of the junction differs, possibly owing to a read error. The J gene is TRBJ2-4, the V gene TRBV10-1; the D is unclear. The CDR3 spans 13 residues. Germline loops: CDR1 WNHNN, CDR2 SYGVQD (reference sequence). The DNA for the CDR3 is TGCGCCAGCAGTGCCGACTCCAAAAGCATTCAGTACTTC. Its translation: CASSADSKSIQYF.

This clonotype was seen more than once but under ten times. The CDR3 region has the DNA TGCGCCAGCAGCCAGGGTGGTGGACTAGCGGGAGAAGAGCAGTTCTTC. Protein sequence: CASSQGGGLAGEEQFF. The chain links TRBV4-3 to TRBJ2-1, with TRBD2 matching over 13 bases. The CDR3 runs 16 residues. V trimming: 3 bases; J trimming: 10 bases; junction bases outside the gene matches: 9. In germline, CDR1 is LGHNA, CDR2 YSLEER.

This clonotype was found a few times. The chain uses TRBV19 and TRBJ2-3; TRBD2 matches 11 bases. This CDR3 has 15 residues. Germline trimming cut 5 bases from V and 3 bases from J; bases unmatched to any gene: 4. Germline CDR1 LNHDA, CDR2 SQIVND (reference sequence). The CDR3 here is CASSRSGRETDTQYF. CDR3 bases: TGTGCCAGTAGTCGTAGCGGGAGGGAAACAGATACGCAGTATTTT. Combining the CDR3 with reference TRBV19 and TRBJ2-3 gives the whole variable domain DGGITQSPKYLFRKEGQNVTLSCEQNLNHDAMYWYRQDPGQGLRLIYYSQIVNDFQKGDIAEGYSVSREKKESFPLTVTSAQKNPTAFYLCASSRSGRETDTQYFGPGTRLTVL.

The rearrangement joins TRBV20-1 to TRBJ2-3; a weak D match, TRBD1 (5 bases). V lost 5 bases to trimming and J lost 1 base, with 16 bases between them. CDR3 size: 15 residues. In germline, CDR1 is DFQATT, CDR2 SNEGSKA (reference sequence). CDR3 in amino acids: CSASIPGSRTDTQYF. CDR3 nucleotides: TGCAGTGCTTCAATTCCAGGGTCCCGCACAGATACGCAGTATTTT.

The genes are TRBV6-2 or TRBV6-3 and TRBJ2-7; 8 bases align to TRBD1. CDR1 MNHEY and CDR2 SVGEGT come from the germline V gene. This CDR3 contains 16 residues. Trimming took 0 bases from V and 2 from J; bases not matched to a gene: 6. CDR3: CASSYSMDRAAYEQYF. DNA of the CDR3: TGTGCCAGCAGTTACTCGATGGACAGGGCCGCCTACGAGCAGTACTTC.

Notes on this clonotype: An end of the junction differs from the germline gene, which may be a read error. This chain joins TRBV20-1 and TRBJ2-1; the D is unclear. Germline V gene sequence: CDR1 DFQATT, CDR2 SNEGSKA (reference sequence). There are 16 residues in the CDR3. The CDR3 spells CCARYAAFSSYNEQFF. The CDR3 region has the DNA TGCTGTGCTAGATACGCTGCGTTTAGCTCCTACAATGAGCAGTTCTTC.

The chain combines TRBV5-1 with TRBJ1-4; D is perhaps TRBD1 (5 bases). Deletions cut 4 bases from V and 2 bases from J, with 9 bases between. The CDR3 extends over 14 amino acids. Germline lookup yields CDR1 SGHRS and CDR2 YFSETQ. CDR3 in amino acids: CASSQGGTNEKLFF. The DNA for the CDR3 is TGCGCCAGCAGCCAGGGAGGTACTAATGAAAAACTGTTTTTT.

There are a few counts of this clonotype. The rearrangement joins TRBV2 to TRBJ2-2; TRBD2 matches at 14 bases. V lost 7 bases, J lost 6 bases, and 7 bases stayed unmatched. Germline assignment: CDR1 SNHLY and CDR2 FYNNEI. CDR3 length equals 16 residues. The CDR3 sequence: CASTAGLAGAAGELFF. In DNA form, the CDR3 reads TGTGCCAGCACCGCGGGACTAGCGGGAGCGGCCGGGGAGCTGTTTTTT.

A few counts support this clonotype. The chain joins TRBV5-1 to TRBJ2-5; tentatively, D is TRBD2 (6 bases). V was clipped by 1 base and J by 4 bases, with 11 bases between them. Germline V gene sequence: CDR1 SGHRS, CDR2 YFSETQ. The CDR3 covers 14 residues. The CDR3 DNA follows: TGCGCCAGCAGCTTGTCTAGCGCAGGAGAGACCCAGTACTTC. This gives the protein CASSLSSAGETQYF.

The chain links TRBV6-1 to TRBJ2-7, with 8 bases fitting TRBD1. Germline V CDR1 and CDR2: MNHNS, SASEGT. The CDR3 is 14 amino acids. V lost 11 bases, J lost 4 bases, and 13 bases stayed unmatched. The CDR3 protein is CAAGWGQGAYEQYF. The CDR3 DNA is TGTGCCGCGGGGTGGGGCCAGGGGGCTTACGAGCAGTACTTC.

This clonotype showed up just a few times. The V call is TRBV19, the J call TRBJ2-2, with no clear D. CDR1 is LNHDA and CDR2 is SQIVND in the germline V gene (reference sequence). The CDR3 consists of 13 residues. The V end was cut by 9 bases, the J end by 4 bases, with 12 bases between. CDR3 in amino acids: CASIYRGTGELFF. The CDR3 region has the DNA TGTGCCAGCATCTATCGTGGCACCGGGGAGCTGTTTTTT.

As for this clonotype: The conserved phenylalanine or tryptophan normally closing the CDR3 is absent here, so this likely arose from a read error. V usage is TRBV4-3 and J usage is TRBJ2-1; TRBD2 is a possible D gene (5 bases). Germline assignment: CDR1 LGHNA and CDR2 YSLEER. The CDR3 spans 18 residues. V was pared by 1 base and J by 8 bases, with 24 bases between. In DNA form, the CDR3 reads TGCGCCAGCAGCCAAGTACTACTAGGGCTAATTTCGTCCCATGAGCAGTTCTAC. Protein product: CASSQVLLGLISSHEQFY.

The chain carries TRBV18 and TRBJ2-7; possible D gene TRBD1, 6 bases. This CDR3 comprises 14 residues. Germline V gene data show CDR1 as KGHSH and CDR2 as LQKENI. With 3 bases removed from V and 0 bases from J, the gap between germline ends came to 9 bases. The CDR3 reads CASSPQGHSYEQYF. For the CDR3, the DNA is TGTGCCAGCTCACCTCAGGGGCACTCCTACGAGCAGTACTTC.

The V and J genes are TRBV7-3 and TRBJ2-1, with D possibly matching TRBD2 (7 bases). Germline lookup yields CDR1 SGHTA and CDR2 FQGTGA. V dropped 0 bases and J dropped 7 bases, with 16 bases sitting between them. The CDR3 contains 16 residues. The DNA for the CDR3 is TGTGCCAGCAGCTTAACATCCGGGGGGCTAAGGAATGAGCAGTTCTTC. Translating it yields CASSLTSGGLRNEQFF.

This clonotype was picked up a small number of times. This chain connects TRBV7-2 to TRBJ2-7; TRBD2 matches 10 bases. V trimming: 3 bases; J trimming: 2 bases; junction bases outside the gene matches: 4. Germline CDR1 SGHTA, CDR2 FQGNSA. This CDR3 has 15 amino acids. In DNA, the CDR3 is TGTGCCAGCAGCTTCTTAAGCGGGAGGGCCTACGAGCAGTACTTC. Translating gives CASSFLSGRAYEQYF.

The chain carries TRBV12-3 or TRBV12-4 and TRBJ2-3; a weak D match, TRBD2 (6 bases). This CDR3 spans 12 amino acids. V lost 7 bases to trimming and J lost 8 bases, with 13 bases between them. In DNA form, the CDR3 reads TGTGCCAGCACTCTGGGCGGGGTTACGCAGTATTTT. As protein: CASTLGGVTQYF.

This clonotype was detected many times. The rearrangement joins TRBV7-2 to TRBJ1-5; a weak D match, TRBD1 (5 bases). V was shortened by 5 bases and J by 2 bases, with 10 bases between the two germline ends. This CDR3 spans 14 amino acids. CDR1 and CDR2 from the germline V gene are SGHTA and FQGNSA. CDR3 protein: CASSQGIGNQPQHF. The DNA of the CDR3 is TGTGCCAGCAGCCAGGGAATAGGCAATCAGCCCCAGCATTTT.

As for this clonotype: Germline and junction disagree at one end, which may indicate a read error. This chain uses TRBV5-5 with TRBJ2-1; D is ambiguous. Looked up from germline, CDR1 is SGHKS and CDR2 is YYEKEE (reference sequence). The CDR3 runs to 12 residues. The CDR3 DNA follows: TGTGCCAGCAGCTTAACGTACAATGAGCAGTTATTC. Protein: CASSLTYNEQLF.

The rearrangement uses TRBV29-1 and TRBJ2-3; D not certain. In germline, CDR1 is SQVTM, CDR2 ANQGSEA. V lost 0 bases and J 4 bases, leaving 2 bases between the germline ends. CDR3 length equals 11 residues. CDR3 loop: CSVEESDTQYF. For the CDR3, the DNA is TGCAGCGTTGAAGAATCAGATACGCAGTATTTT.